The clone carrying this TCR beta chain has more than one count but fewer than ten. Preparation of the TCRbeta library was carried out with unique molecular identifiers. Each CDR3 protein gets one entry after TCRdb re-called the PCR reads with MiXCR. The data hold about 480,000 distinct CDR3 sequences, with around an eighth observed a single time. These data are taken from a study of T-cell reconstitution after alpha-beta-depleted transplantation in children. The CDR3 loop spans 16 amino acids. Germline-derived CDR1 and CDR2 are LGHNA and YSLEER. Unmatched junction bases numbered 11, after V lost 1 base and J lost 7 bases.

This clonotype originated in a human donor who donated a stem cell graft to a child with combined immunodeficiency. Sequences were derived from PBMCs from the stem cell graft donor, sampled from the stem cell graft. The chain couples TRBV4-3 to TRBJ2-7, with 9 bases aligning to TRBD2. The CDR3 nucleotides read TGCGCCAGCAGCCAAGGTCATCTAGCGGGGTTTGGAGAGCAGTACTTC. Its translation: CASSQGHLAGFGEQYF.